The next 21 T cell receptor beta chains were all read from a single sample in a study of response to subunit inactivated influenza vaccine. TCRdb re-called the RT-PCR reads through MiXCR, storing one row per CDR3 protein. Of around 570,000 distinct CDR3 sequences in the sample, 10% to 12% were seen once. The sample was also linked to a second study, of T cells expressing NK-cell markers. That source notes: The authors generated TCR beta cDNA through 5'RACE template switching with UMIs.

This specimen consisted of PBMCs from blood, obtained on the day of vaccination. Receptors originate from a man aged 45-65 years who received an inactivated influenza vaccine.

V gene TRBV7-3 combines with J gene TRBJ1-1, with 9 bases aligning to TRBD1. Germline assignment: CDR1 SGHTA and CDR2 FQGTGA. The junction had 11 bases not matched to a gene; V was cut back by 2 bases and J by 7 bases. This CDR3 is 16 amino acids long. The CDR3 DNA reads TGTGCCAGCAGCTTATCCCCCGGACAGGGGCCGGGTGAAGCTTTCTTT. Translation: CASSLSPGQGPGEAFF.

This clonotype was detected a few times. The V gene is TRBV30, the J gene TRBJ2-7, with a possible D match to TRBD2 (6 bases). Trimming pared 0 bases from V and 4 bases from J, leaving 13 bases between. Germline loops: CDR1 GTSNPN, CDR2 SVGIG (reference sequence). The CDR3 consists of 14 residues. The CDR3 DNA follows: TGTGCCTGGAGTGTAATTGCGGGACCGTACGAGCAGTACTTC. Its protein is CAWSVIAGPYEQYF.

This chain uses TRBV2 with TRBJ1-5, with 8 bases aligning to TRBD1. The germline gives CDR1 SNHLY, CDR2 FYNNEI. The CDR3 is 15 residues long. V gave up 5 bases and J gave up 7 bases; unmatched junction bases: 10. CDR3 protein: CASSLGQGRRQPQHF. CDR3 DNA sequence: TGTGCCAGCAGTCTTGGACAGGGCAGGAGGCAGCCCCAGCATTTT.

The CDR3 DNA reads TGCGCCAGCGGAGGACAGGGGGCTTGGGAGACCCAGTACTTC. The encoded protein is CASGGQGAWETQYF. The chain links TRBV10-2 to TRBJ2-5, with 11 bases lining up with TRBD1. With V trimmed by 8 bases and J by 5 bases, 7 bases remained unmatched. Germline V lookup: CDR1 WSHSY, CDR2 SAAADI. The CDR3 contains 14 residues.

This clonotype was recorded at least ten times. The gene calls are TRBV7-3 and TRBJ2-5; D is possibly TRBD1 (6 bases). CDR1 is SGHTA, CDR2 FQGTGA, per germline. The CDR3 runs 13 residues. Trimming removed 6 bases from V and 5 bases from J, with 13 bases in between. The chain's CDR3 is CASSPGVGETQYF. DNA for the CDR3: TGTGCCAGCAGTCCAGGGGTTGGGGAGACCCAGTACTTC.

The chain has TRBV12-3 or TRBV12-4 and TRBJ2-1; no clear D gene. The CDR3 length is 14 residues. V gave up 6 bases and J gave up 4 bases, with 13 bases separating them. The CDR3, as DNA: TGTGCCAGCAGACCACCCTCATCTTACAATGAGCAGTTCTTC. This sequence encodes CASRPPSSYNEQFF.

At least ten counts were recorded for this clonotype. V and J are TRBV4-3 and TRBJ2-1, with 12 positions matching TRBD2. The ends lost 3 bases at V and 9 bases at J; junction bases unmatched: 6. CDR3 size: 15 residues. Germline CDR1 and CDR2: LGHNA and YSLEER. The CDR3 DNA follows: TGCGCCAGCAGCCACGAGACTAGCGGGAGAGGTGAGCAGTTCTTC. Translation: CASSHETSGRGEQFF.

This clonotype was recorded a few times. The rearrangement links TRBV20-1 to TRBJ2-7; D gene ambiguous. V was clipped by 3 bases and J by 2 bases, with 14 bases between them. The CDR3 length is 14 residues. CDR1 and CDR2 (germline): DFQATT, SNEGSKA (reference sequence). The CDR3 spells CSASARVRTYEQYF. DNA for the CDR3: TGCAGTGCTAGTGCCCGGGTCCGTACCTACGAGCAGTACTTC.

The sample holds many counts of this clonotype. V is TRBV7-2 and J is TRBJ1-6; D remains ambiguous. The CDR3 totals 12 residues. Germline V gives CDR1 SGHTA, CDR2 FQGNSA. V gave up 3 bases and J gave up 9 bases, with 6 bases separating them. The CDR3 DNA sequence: TGTGCCAGCAGCTTTCAGACTTCACCCCTCCACTTT. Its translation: CASSFQTSPLHF.

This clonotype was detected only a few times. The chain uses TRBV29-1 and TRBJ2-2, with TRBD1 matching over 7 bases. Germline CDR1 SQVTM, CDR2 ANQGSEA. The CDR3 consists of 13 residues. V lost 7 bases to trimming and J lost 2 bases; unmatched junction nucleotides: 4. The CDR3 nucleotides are TGCAGCGCCGGGACAGCTAACACCGGGGAGCTGTTTTTT. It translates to CSAGTANTGELFF.

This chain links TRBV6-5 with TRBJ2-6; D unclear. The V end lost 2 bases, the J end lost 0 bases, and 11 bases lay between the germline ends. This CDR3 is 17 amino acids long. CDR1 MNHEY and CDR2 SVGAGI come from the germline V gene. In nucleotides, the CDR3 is TGTGCCAGCAGTTACGAGATCCGACACTCTGGGGCCAACGTCCTGACTTTC. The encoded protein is CASSYEIRHSGANVLTF.

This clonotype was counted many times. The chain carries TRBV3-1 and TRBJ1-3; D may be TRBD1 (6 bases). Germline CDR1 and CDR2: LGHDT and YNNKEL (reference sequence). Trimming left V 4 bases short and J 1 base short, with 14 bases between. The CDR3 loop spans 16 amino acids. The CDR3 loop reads CASSRGQLGSGNTIYF. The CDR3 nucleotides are TGTGCCAGCAGCCGCGGACAGTTAGGATCTGGAAACACCATATATTTT. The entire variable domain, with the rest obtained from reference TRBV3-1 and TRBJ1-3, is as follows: DTAVSQTPKYLVTQMGNDKSIKCEQNLGHDTMYWYKQDSKKFLKIMFSYNNKELIINETVPNRFSPKSPDKAHLNLHINSLELGDSAVYFCASSRGQLGSGNTIYFGEGSWLTVV.

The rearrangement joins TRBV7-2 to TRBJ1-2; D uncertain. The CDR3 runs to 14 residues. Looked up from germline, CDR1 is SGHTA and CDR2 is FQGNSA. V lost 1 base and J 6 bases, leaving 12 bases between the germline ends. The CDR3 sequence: CASSLDRGLNGYTF. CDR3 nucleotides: TGTGCCAGCAGCTTAGATAGAGGTTTGAATGGCTACACCTTC.

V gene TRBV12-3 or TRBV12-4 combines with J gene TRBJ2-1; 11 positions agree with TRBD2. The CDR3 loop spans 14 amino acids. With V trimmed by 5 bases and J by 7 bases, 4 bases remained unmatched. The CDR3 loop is CASSKGTSGNEQFF. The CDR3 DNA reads TGTGCCAGCAGTAAGGGGACTAGCGGTAATGAGCAGTTCTTC.

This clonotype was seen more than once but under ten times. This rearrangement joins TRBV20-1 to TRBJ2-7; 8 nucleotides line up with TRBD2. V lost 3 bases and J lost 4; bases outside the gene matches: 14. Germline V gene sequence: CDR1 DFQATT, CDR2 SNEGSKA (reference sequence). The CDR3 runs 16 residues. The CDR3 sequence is CSARDPRGAGVYEQYF. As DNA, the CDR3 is TGCAGTGCTAGGGATCCCCGAGGAGCGGGGGTATACGAGCAGTACTTC.

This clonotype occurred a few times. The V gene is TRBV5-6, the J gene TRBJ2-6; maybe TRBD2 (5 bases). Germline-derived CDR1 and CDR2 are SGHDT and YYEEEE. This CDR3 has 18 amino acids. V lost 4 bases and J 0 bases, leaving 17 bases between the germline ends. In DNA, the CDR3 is TGTGCCAGCAGCATGTGGACGGGGATCGGCTCTGGGGCCAACGTCCTGACTTTC. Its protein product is CASSMWTGIGSGANVLTF.

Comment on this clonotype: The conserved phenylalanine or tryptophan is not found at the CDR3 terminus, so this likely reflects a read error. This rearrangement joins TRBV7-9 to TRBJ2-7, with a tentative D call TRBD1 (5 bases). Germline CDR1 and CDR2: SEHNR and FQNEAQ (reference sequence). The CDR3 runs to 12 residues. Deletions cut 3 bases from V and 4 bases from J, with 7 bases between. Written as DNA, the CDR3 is TGTGCCAGCAGCTTTAAGGGGTACGAGCAGTACCTC. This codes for CASSFKGYEQYL.

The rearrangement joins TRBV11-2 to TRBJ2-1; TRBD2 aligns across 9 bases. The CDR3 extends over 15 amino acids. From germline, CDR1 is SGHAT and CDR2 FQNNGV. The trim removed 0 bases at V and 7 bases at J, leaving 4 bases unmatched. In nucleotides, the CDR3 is TGTGCCAGCAGCTTAGAGGCGGGGGGGCTAAATGAGCAGTTCTTC. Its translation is CASSLEAGGLNEQFF.

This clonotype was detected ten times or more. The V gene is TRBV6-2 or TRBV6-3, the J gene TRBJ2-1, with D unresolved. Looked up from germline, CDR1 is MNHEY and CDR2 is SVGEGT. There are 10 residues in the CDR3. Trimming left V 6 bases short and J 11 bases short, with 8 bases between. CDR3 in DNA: TGTGCCAGCAGCCAAGGCAAGCAGTTCTTC. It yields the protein CASSQGKQFF.

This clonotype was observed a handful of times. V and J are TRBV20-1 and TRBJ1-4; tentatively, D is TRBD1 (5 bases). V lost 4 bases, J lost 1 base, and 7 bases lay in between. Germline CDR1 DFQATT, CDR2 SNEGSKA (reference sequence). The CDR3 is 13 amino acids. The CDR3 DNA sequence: TGCAGTGCTATAGGGGAAACTAATGAAAAACTGTTTTTT. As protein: CSAIGETNEKLFF.

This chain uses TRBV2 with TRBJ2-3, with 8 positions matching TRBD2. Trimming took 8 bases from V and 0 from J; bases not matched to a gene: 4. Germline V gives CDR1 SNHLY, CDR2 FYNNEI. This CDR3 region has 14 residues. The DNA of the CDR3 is TGTGCCAGCCTAGCGGGCCTTAGCACAGATACGCAGTATTTT. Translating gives CASLAGLSTDTQYF. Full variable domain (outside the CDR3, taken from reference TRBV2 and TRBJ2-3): EPEVTQTPSHQVTQMGQEVILRCVPISNHLYFYWYRQILGQKVEFLVSFYNNEISEKSEIFDDQFSVERPDGSNFTLKIRSTKLEDSAMYFCASLAGLSTDTQYFGPGTRLTVL.